This T cell receptor beta chain was profiled in a study of T-cell memory formation after mild COVID-19. This clonotype was found a few times. The germline V and J ends were trimmed by 1 base and 1 base, with 11 bases remaining between them. CDR1 is LGHDT, CDR2 YNNKEL, per germline (reference sequence). This CDR3 region has 15 residues. cDNA libraries for TCR alpha and TCR beta, carrying sample barcodes and UMIs, came from 5'RACE with constant-segment primers. Each CDR3 protein gets one entry after TCRdb re-called the 5' RACE reads with MiXCR. Found here are roughly 550,000 distinct CDR3 sequences, roughly 22% of them singletons; the top ten hold 12%.

V and J are TRBV3-1 and TRBJ2-7, with a weak D call TRBD2 (6 bases). The sample comprised PBMCs or a T cell subset sorted from them (not recorded which). This sequence was found in an adult woman who had mild COVID-19 (a few samples of this study predate the infection). Cell type and time point are not known. CDR3 protein: CASSQVGDFSYEQYF. CDR3 in DNA: TGTGCCAGCAGCCAAGTGGGGGACTTTTCCTACGAGCAGTACTTC.